The 31 T cell receptor beta chains below were found in one sample sequenced in a study of T cells in Graves' hyperthyroidism and ophthalmopathy. The TCR beta CDR3 regions underwent amplification using RNA transcripts as the source. When the TCR CDR3 underwent first-round RT-PCR, the HTBI primer set was used. TCRdb passed the multiplex PCR reads through MiXCR, listing each CDR3 protein once. The sample records 300,000 to 400,000 distinct CDR3 sequences, 18% being singletons. Material: blood. The receptors shown here come from a man between 18 and 35 years old with Graves' ophthalmopathy.

This clonotype was counted many times. This chain connects TRBV7-2 to TRBJ2-5; weak D call: TRBD2 (6 bases). The CDR3 length is 15 residues. CDR1 is SGHTA and CDR2 is FQGNSA in the germline V gene. V lost 4 bases and J 1 base, leaving 13 bases between the germline ends. CDR3 nucleotides: TGTGCCAGCAGCTCCCCACGGGGGATCCAAGAGACCCAGTACTTC. Translation: CASSSPRGIQETQYF.

This clonotype has a handful of counts. The chain is built from TRBV6-2 or TRBV6-3 and TRBJ2-6, with 7 bases lining up with TRBD1. The germline V gene has CDR1 MNHEY and CDR2 SVGEGT. Germline trimming cut 0 bases from V and 0 bases from J; bases unmatched to any gene: 5. CDR3 length: 18 residues. The CDR3 reads CASSYSGQFSSGANVLTF. As DNA, the CDR3 is TGTGCCAGCAGTTACTCGGGACAGTTTAGCTCTGGGGCCAACGTCCTGACTTTC.

The chain recombines TRBV7-6 with TRBJ1-1, with no clear D. CDR3 size: 13 residues. Trimming removed 0 bases from V and 7 bases from J, with 9 bases in between. Germline-derived CDR1 and CDR2 are SGHVS and FNYEAQ. The DNA of the CDR3 is TGTGCCAGCAGCTTAGCGCTGAGTCTTGAAGCTTTCTTT. This sequence encodes CASSLALSLEAFF.

This clonotype was observed at least ten times. The chain is built from TRBV20-1 and TRBJ2-7; TRBD1 might be the D (5 bases). CDR1 and CDR2 (germline): DFQATT, SNEGSKA (reference sequence). This CDR3 has 12 residues. Trimming stripped 5 bases from V and 3 bases from J, with 11 bases between. The CDR3 loop reads CSAPRQYYEQYF. The DNA for the CDR3 is TGCAGTGCTCCTAGACAGTACTACGAGCAGTACTTC.

There are many counts of this clonotype. The chain carries TRBV12-3 or TRBV12-4 and TRBJ1-5; maybe TRBD1 (5 bases). The CDR3 spans 15 residues. V shed 2 bases and J shed 3 bases, with 11 bases lying between them. The CDR3, as DNA: TGTGCCAGCAGTTTAAGTGGGGCCGACAATCAGCCCCAGCATTTT. Its translation: CASSLSGADNQPQHF.

This clonotype appeared a few times. The chain uses TRBV5-1 and TRBJ2-5; D may be TRBD2 (6 bases). The germline V gene has CDR1 SGHRS and CDR2 YFSETQ. The CDR3 has 12 amino acids. Trimming removed 7 bases from V and 5 bases from J, with 12 bases in between. CDR3 residues: CASGGFKETQYF. The CDR3 nucleotides are TGCGCCAGCGGGGGGTTTAAGGAGACCCAGTACTTC.

V usage is TRBV6-1 and J usage is TRBJ2-2; no clear D gene. Germline V gives CDR1 MNHNS, CDR2 SASEGT. Between the trimmed V and J ends, which lost 5 bases and 5 bases, there was a span of 6 bases. This CDR3 is built from 12 residues. CDR3 sequence reads: CASSPETGELFF. The DNA of the CDR3 is TGTGCCAGCAGTCCAGAGACCGGGGAGCTGTTTTTT.

This chain connects TRBV15 to TRBJ1-1; D possibly corresponds to TRBD1 (6 bases). The V end was cut by 5 bases, the J end by 3 bases, with 16 bases between. Germline assignment: CDR1 LNHNV and CDR2 YYDKDF (reference sequence). The length of the CDR3 is 15 residues. In nucleotides, the CDR3 is TGTGCCACCAGCGTTCGCCGGACAGTGGACACTGAAGCTTTCTTT. This codes for CATSVRRTVDTEAFF.

This clonotype showed up just a few times. The chain joins TRBV27 to TRBJ1-5; D is ambiguous. The CDR3 sequence is 13 residues long. Per germline, CDR1 MNHEY and CDR2 SMNVEV (reference sequence). The V end was cut by 6 bases, the J end by 5 bases, with 11 bases between. The CDR3 reads CASSLAAHQPQHF. The CDR3 region has the DNA TGTGCCAGCAGCCTAGCCGCCCATCAGCCCCAGCATTTT.

This clonotype was seen many times. The J gene is TRBJ1-2, the V gene TRBV6-1; a weak D match, TRBD1 (5 bases). CDR1 and CDR2 from the germline V gene are MNHNS and SASEGT. V was shortened by 4 bases and J by 3 bases, with 9 bases between the two germline ends. The CDR3 extends over 13 amino acids. CDR3 DNA sequence: TGTGCCAGCAGTGTAGGGACGGACTATGGCTACACCTTC. Translation: CASSVGTDYGYTF.

V usage is TRBV12-3 or TRBV12-4 and J usage is TRBJ1-2; TRBD1 might be the D (5 bases). The germline V and J ends were trimmed by 9 bases and 5 bases, with 25 bases remaining between them. The length of the CDR3 is 16 residues. CDR3 loop: CASARGGTPGRYGYTF. DNA for the CDR3: TGTGCCAGTGCGCGGGGCGGGACCCCGGGGAGGTATGGCTACACCTTC.

This clonotype was detected a few times. The chain links TRBV20-1 to TRBJ1-1, with a weak D call TRBD1 (6 bases). The CDR3 spans 15 residues. CDR1 and CDR2 from the germline V gene are DFQATT and SNEGSKA (reference sequence). Trimming shortened V by 5 bases and J by 7 bases, and 23 bases separated the two germline ends. The CDR3 loop is CSAHSLDSLRGEAFF. For the CDR3, the DNA is TGCAGTGCTCACTCCCTAGACTCTCTCAGGGGTGAAGCTTTCTTT.

This clonotype was picked up a small number of times. The chain is built from TRBV27 and TRBJ1-1; D call uncertain. This CDR3 is 14 amino acids long. The germline V gene encodes CDR1 MNHEY and CDR2 SMNVEV (reference sequence). V was shortened by 3 bases and J by 3 bases, with 11 bases between the two germline ends. The CDR3 sequence: CASSFEGRDTEAFF. For the CDR3, the DNA is TGTGCCAGCAGTTTCGAGGGTCGGGACACTGAAGCTTTCTTT.

This clonotype was counted a few times. The genes are TRBV20-1 and TRBJ1-6; possible D gene TRBD1, 5 bases. This CDR3 region has 15 residues. Trimming shortened V by 0 bases and J by 10 bases, and 16 bases separated the two germline ends. CDR1 and CDR2 from the germline V gene are DFQATT and SNEGSKA (reference sequence). The CDR3 loop is CSARDETGERSPLHF. The CDR3 DNA is TGCAGTGCTAGAGATGAGACGGGGGAGAGATCACCCCTCCACTTT.

The rearrangement uses TRBV6-1 and TRBJ2-1, with 9 bases fitting TRBD2. The germline V gene encodes CDR1 MNHNS and CDR2 SASEGT. With V trimmed by 8 bases and J by 4 bases, 15 bases remained unmatched. The CDR3 spans 17 residues. The CDR3 DNA follows: TGTGCCAGCTCCCAACCCTCCGGGACTAGCAGTTACAATGAGCAGTTCTTC. It yields the protein CASSQPSGTSSYNEQFF.

J is TRBJ2-3 and V is TRBV7-7; 8 nucleotides match TRBD2. The CDR3 has 13 amino acids. CDR1 SSHAT and CDR2 FNYEAQ come from the germline V gene (reference sequence). The CDR3 loop is CASAGVHTDTQYF. The CDR3 coding sequence is TGTGCGTCAGCGGGGGTACACACAGATACGCAGTATTTT.

This clonotype turned up a few times. V gene TRBV5-1 combines with J gene TRBJ2-5, with TRBD2 matching 8 bases. V was clipped by 4 bases and J by 5 bases; unmatched bases: 7. CDR1 is SGHRS and CDR2 is YFSETQ in the germline V gene. The CDR3 is 14 residues long. CDR3 protein: CASSVLAEGETQYF. CDR3 DNA: TGCGCCAGCAGCGTACTAGCGGAGGGGGAGACCCAGTACTTC.

At least ten counts were recorded for this clonotype. This chain joins TRBV13 and TRBJ2-3; 11 bases map to TRBD1. J lost 5 bases, V lost 2 bases, and 3 bases had no gene match. The germline gives CDR1 PRHDT, CDR2 FYEKMQ (reference sequence). The CDR3 is made up of 15 amino acids. The CDR3 region has the DNA TGTGCCAGCAGCTTAAGGACAGGGGGCTTAGATACGCAGTATTTT. Amino acids: CASSLRTGGLDTQYF.

The genes are TRBV7-3 and TRBJ1-1, with a weak D call TRBD1 (6 bases). Looked up from germline, CDR1 is SGHTA and CDR2 is FQGTGA. The V end was cut by 0 bases, the J end by 4 bases, with 15 bases between. The CDR3 contains 16 residues. The CDR3 DNA reads TGTGCCAGCAGCTTAACGGGGGGGGGGGCACGCACTGAAGCTTTCTTT. This codes for CASSLTGGGARTEAFF. The variable domain in full, completed from reference TRBV7-3 and TRBJ1-1, reads GAGVSQTPSNKVTEKGKYVELRCDPISGHTALYWYRQSLGQGPEFLIYFQGTGAADDSGLPNDRFFAVRPEGSVSTLKIQRTERGDSAVYLCASSLTGGGARTEAFFGQGTRLTVV.

This clonotype was observed once. The chain employs TRBV20-1 and TRBJ2-6; D ambiguous. This CDR3 comprises 15 residues. The germline V and J ends were trimmed by 3 bases and 0 bases, with 9 bases remaining between them. CDR1 and CDR2 from the germline V gene are DFQATT and SNEGSKA (reference sequence). CDR3 sequence (DNA): TGCAGTGCTAGCATGCGAAGCTCTGGGGCCAACGTCCTGACTTTC. Protein sequence: CSASMRSSGANVLTF.

This clonotype occurred a few times. This chain links TRBV5-6 with TRBJ2-5, with 10 bases identical to TRBD1. Germline values: CDR1 SGHDT, CDR2 YYEEEE. V shed 4 bases and J 5 bases; nucleotides not matched to a gene: 8. The CDR3 has 15 amino acids. CDR3 coding DNA: TGTGCCAGCAGCCGAGACAGGGGGCTAGTGGAGACCCAGTACTTC. The encoded protein is CASSRDRGLVETQYF.

A note on this clonotype: A much larger clone differs by one base, so this may be a read error. The chain joins TRBV5-1 to TRBJ1-6, with 8 bases fitting TRBD1. Germline V gene sequence: CDR1 SGHRS, CDR2 YFSETQ. This CDR3 region has 16 residues. The CDR3 loop reads CASGLAGTGTNSPLHF. CDR3 nucleotide sequence: TGCGCCAGCGGCTTGGCCGGGACAGGAACCAATTCACCCCTCCACTTT. Full variable domain (remainder filled in from reference TRBV5-1 and TRBJ1-6): KAGVTQTPRYLIKTRGQQVTLSCSPISGHRSVSWYQQTPGQGLQFLFEYFSETQRNKGNFPGRFSGRQFSNSRSEMNVSTLELGDSALYLCASGLAGTGTNSPLHFGNGTRLTVT.

The V gene is TRBV9, the J gene TRBJ2-3, with D possibly TRBD1 on 5 matching bases. This CDR3 contains 15 residues. Germline V lookup: CDR1 SGDLS, CDR2 YYNGEE. Trimming left V 0 bases short and J 0 bases short, with 8 bases between. CDR3 nucleotide sequence: TGTGCCAGCAGCGTAGGGTCAGGGAGCACAGATACGCAGTATTTT. Protein product: CASSVGSGSTDTQYF.

This clonotype was counted many times. The CDR3 DNA sequence: TGTGCCAGCTCACCCGGAGGAGAAGCTTTCTTT. This gives the protein CASSPGGEAFF. This rearrangement joins TRBV18 to TRBJ1-1; D ambiguous. With 3 bases removed from V and 8 bases from J, the gap between germline ends came to 7 bases. The V gene's germline CDR1 is KGHSH and CDR2 LQKENI. This CDR3 comprises 11 residues.

Details on this clonotype: This clone may be a read error of a much larger clone one base away. This CDR3 reads CSAGDLQGDNSPLHF. CDR3 nucleotides: TGCAGTGCTGGAGATCTACAGGGCGATAATTCACCCCTCCACTTT. The genes are TRBV20-1 and TRBJ1-6; D is possibly TRBD1 (6 bases). The length of the CDR3 is 15 residues. Germline V gene data show CDR1 as DFQATT and CDR2 as SNEGSKA (reference sequence).

This clonotype has ten or more counts. The V gene is TRBV12-3 or TRBV12-4, the J gene TRBJ2-2; D is uncertain. This CDR3 has 13 amino acids. Trimming left V 7 bases short and J 1 base short, with 7 bases between. CDR3 sequence reads: CASKPRNTGELFF. DNA for the CDR3: TGTGCCAGCAAACCCAGGAACACCGGGGAGCTGTTTTTT.

This clonotype has a count of ten or more. The chain couples TRBV3-1 to TRBJ2-1; 7 bases are a match to TRBD1. The V and J ends lost 1 base and 7 bases, in that order; junction bases with no gene match: 7. The V gene's germline CDR1 is LGHDT and CDR2 YNNKEL (reference sequence). The CDR3 totals 15 residues. This CDR3 is CASSQVRGSLNEQFF. For the CDR3, the DNA is TGTGCCAGCAGCCAAGTCAGGGGGAGTTTAAATGAGCAGTTCTTC.

This clonotype has at least ten counts. The chain recombines TRBV3-1 with TRBJ1-6, with TRBD1 matching 8 bases. Germline lookup yields CDR1 LGHDT and CDR2 YNNKEL (reference sequence). V lost 1 base, J lost 3 bases, and 2 bases stayed unmatched. CDR3 size: 16 residues. The CDR3 DNA reads TGTGCCAGCAGCCAAGGACAGGGGCTCTATAATTCACCCCTCCACTTT. Its protein product is CASSQGQGLYNSPLHF.

This clonotype was counted only a few times. This sequence joins TRBV3-1 and TRBJ2-2; no definite D call. V was pared by 0 bases and J by 7 bases, with 9 bases between. CDR1 and CDR2 (germline): LGHDT, YNNKEL (reference sequence). The CDR3 extends over 14 amino acids. CDR3 DNA: TGTGCCAGCAGCCAAGAGTGGGCCCGCGGGGAGCTGTTTTTT. It yields the protein CASSQEWARGELFF. Combining the CDR3 with reference TRBV3-1 and TRBJ2-2 gives the whole variable domain DTAVSQTPKYLVTQMGNDKSIKCEQNLGHDTMYWYKQDSKKFLKIMFSYNNKELIINETVPNRFSPKSPDKAHLNLHINSLELGDSAVYFCASSQEWARGELFFGEGSRLTVL.

The CDR3 protein is CASSLQQGSGGELFF. As DNA, the CDR3 is TGTGCCAGCAGCTTACAGCAGGGGAGTGGCGGGGAGCTGTTTTTT. The chain employs TRBV7-3 and TRBJ2-2, with D perhaps TRBD1 (6 bases). The CDR3 contains 15 residues. The germline CDR1 and CDR2 sequences are SGHTA and FQGTGA. V dropped 2 bases and J dropped 7 bases, with 14 bases sitting between them.

The chain joins TRBV4-1 to TRBJ2-7, with TRBD1 matching over 7 bases. The V gene end was trimmed by 3 bases and the J gene end by 6 bases; junction bases not matched to a gene: 20. Germline V lookup: CDR1 MGHRA, CDR2 YSYEKL. The length of the CDR3 is 18 residues. The CDR3 DNA follows: TGCGCCAGCAGCCATCGACAGGGAGTTTCAGGTGGCTCGGGCGAGCAGTACTTC. It yields the protein CASSHRQGVSGGSGEQYF.